This TCR beta chain derives from a study of T cells after yellow fever vaccination. Study-wide findings and caveats: Abundant clonotypes from the bulk population could have been carried over as contaminants into FACS-sorted repertoires.

This clonotype was recorded a few times. Its antigen is unidentified. A universal primer site and UMIs were added as TCR cDNA was made by 5'RACE template switching. One entry per CDR3 protein, called by TCRdb with MiXCR from the 5' RACE reads. Here the sample spans about 73,000 distinct CDR3 sequences, approximately 7.5% being singletons. The V gene's germline CDR1 is SGHDT and CDR2 YYEEEE. Between the trimmed V and J ends, which lost 4 bases and 6 bases, there was a span of 11 bases. The CDR3 has 12 residues. The V and J genes are TRBV5-6 and TRBJ2-7; D unresolved. This sequence was found in a man aged 25 to 40 who received the YFV17D yellow fever vaccine. The sequencing used CD8+ T cells sorted from PBMCs, collected on the day of the yellow fever booster vaccination. CDR3 in DNA: TGTGCCAGCAGCCGACCTGGACGCGAGCAGTACTTC. Protein sequence: CASSRPGREQYF.